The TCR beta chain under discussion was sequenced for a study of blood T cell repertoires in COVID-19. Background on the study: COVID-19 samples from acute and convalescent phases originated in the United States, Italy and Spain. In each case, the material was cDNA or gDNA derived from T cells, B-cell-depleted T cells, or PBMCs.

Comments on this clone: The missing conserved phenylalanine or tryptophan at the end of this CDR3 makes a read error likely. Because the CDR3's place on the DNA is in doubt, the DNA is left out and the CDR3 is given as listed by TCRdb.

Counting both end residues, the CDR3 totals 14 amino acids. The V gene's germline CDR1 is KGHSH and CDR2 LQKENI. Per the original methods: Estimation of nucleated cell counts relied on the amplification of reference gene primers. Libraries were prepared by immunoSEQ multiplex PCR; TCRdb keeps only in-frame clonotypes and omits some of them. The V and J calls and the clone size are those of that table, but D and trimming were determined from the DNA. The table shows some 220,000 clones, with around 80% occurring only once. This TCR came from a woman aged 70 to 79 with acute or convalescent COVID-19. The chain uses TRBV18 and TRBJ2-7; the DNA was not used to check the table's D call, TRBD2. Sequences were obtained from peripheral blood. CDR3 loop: CASSPPRSAGGALL.